These T cell receptor beta chains were read from a single sample in a study of blood T cell repertoires in COVID-19. The assay was immunoSEQ multiplex PCR, and TCRdb's table has in-frame clones only and misses some. In the table there are 90,000 to 110,000 clones, 83% of which are singletons. Sequenced: peripheral blood. The receptors come from a woman aged 60-75 years with acute or convalescent COVID-19. Both conserved end residues are part of each CDR3. The D gene is left open where the match is weak. Clone size, where shown, is once, few, many, or a class for clones that have expanded.

length: 16
J: TRBJ2-1
V: TRBV7-3
D: TRBD1
size: .
DNA: TGTGCCAGCAGCCCTAACCGGGACAGGGGCAACAATGAGCAGTTCTTC
CDR3: CASSPNRDRGNNEQFF

length: 15
J: TRBJ1-5
V: TRBV7-9
D: TRBD1
size: .
DNA: TGTGCCAGCAGCTTAGAAGGGGGCTTCAATCAGCCCCAGCATTTT
CDR3: CASSLEGGFNQPQHF

length: 16
J: TRBJ1-5
V: TRBV3-1/TRBV3-2
D: TRBD1
size: .
DNA: TGTGCCAGCAGTTACTCGGACAGGGCGTTAGATCAGCCCCAGCATTTT
CDR3: CASSYSDRALDQPQHF

length: 17
J: TRBJ2-7
V: TRBV7-2
D: TRBD2
size: .
DNA: TGTGCCAGCAGCTTAGCGAGGACTAGCGGGACGTTATACGAGCAGTACTTC
CDR3: CASSLARTSGTLYEQYF

length: 15
J: TRBJ1-1
V: TRBV5-1
D: .
size: .
DNA: TGCGCCAGCAGCCCGACCTATTCCACTGCGGGTGAAGCTTTCTTT
CDR3: CASSPTYSTAGEAFF

length: 11
J: TRBJ2-3
V: TRBV10-3
D: .
size: .
DNA: TGTGCCATCAGTCCAGGCGATACGCAGTATTTT
CDR3: CAISPGDTQYF

length: 15
J: TRBJ2-5
V: TRBV7-9
D: TRBD2
size: .
DNA: TGTGCCAGCAGCGTAGGGGCGAGCGGGAGGGAAAAACAGTACTTC
CDR3: CASSVGASGREKQYF

length: 16
J: TRBJ2-3
V: TRBV7-2
D: .
size: .
DNA: TGTGCCAGCAGCCCCGGGACGGGGAGGTATTCAGATACGCAGTATTTT
CDR3: CASSPGTGRYSDTQYF

length: 13
J: TRBJ1-4
V: TRBV9
D: .
size: once
DNA: TGTGCCAGCAGCGTCACAGTGAATGAAAAACTGTTTTTT
CDR3: CASSVTVNEKLFF

length: 15
J: TRBJ1-3
V: TRBV3-1/TRBV3-2
D: .
size: .
DNA: TGTGCCAGCAGCCAAGGCGGGTCAGCCCGAAACACCATATATTTT
CDR3: CASSQGGSARNTIYF

length: 16
J: TRBJ2-2
V: TRBV18
D: .
size: .
DNA: TGTGCCAGCTCACTCTCCCGGGACAATCTCCCCGGGGAGCTGTTTTTT
CDR3: CASSLSRDNLPGELFF

length: 16
J: TRBJ2-7
V: TRBV19
D: TRBD1
size: few
DNA: TGTGCCAGTAGTAGCAGGCGTTCAGGGGGCCGGTACGAGCAGTACTTC
CDR3: CASSSRRSGGRYEQYF

length: 14
J: TRBJ2-7
V: TRBV18
D: .
size: .
DNA: TGTGCCAGCTCTCAGGGAACCAGCTCCTACGAGCAGTACTTC
CDR3: CASSQGTSSYEQYF

length: 13
J: TRBJ2-1
V: TRBV7-3
D: TRBD2
size: few
DNA: TGTGCCAGCAGTCGAAGCGGGGCCCATGAGCAGTTCTTC
CDR3: CASSRSGAHEQFF

length: 14
J: TRBJ2-1
V: TRBV5-4
D: .
size: .
DNA: TGTGCCAGCAGCTCAAGGACAGATTCCAATGAGCAGTTCTTC
CDR3: CASSSRTDSNEQFF

length: 16
J: TRBJ1-5
V: TRBV11-3
D: .
size: once
DNA: TGTGCCAGCAGCTCCACAGGGACATATAGCAATCAGCCCCAGCATTTT
CDR3: CASSSTGTYSNQPQHF